This TCR beta chain was sequenced during a study of blood T cell repertoires in COVID-19. Study in general: The United States, Italy and Spain provided the acute and convalescent COVID-19 samples. T cells, B-cell-depleted T cells, or PBMCs supplied cDNA or gDNA.

V trimming: 4 bases; J trimming: 2 bases; junction bases outside the gene matches: 4. CDR1 is MNHEY, CDR2 SVGAGI, per germline. The CDR3 spans 15 residues. Authors' data handling: Estimated nucleated cell counts came from reference gene primer amplification. Profiling relied on immunoSEQ multiplex PCR, and the TCRdb table lists in-frame clones only, not all of them. V, J and clone size were drawn from that table, and D and trimming were deduced from the DNA. The top ten hold less than 3.5% of the sample, which has about 240,000 clones, roughly 80% seen once. The source is a woman aged 18-29 years with acute or convalescent COVID-19. The V and J genes are TRBV6-5 and TRBJ2-7; 11 nucleotides match TRBD2. Sequencing was carried out using peripheral blood. The CDR3 loop is CASSSGLAETYEQYF. The CDR3 coding sequence is TGTGCCAGCAGTTCGGGACTAGCGGAGACCTACGAGCAGTACTTC.